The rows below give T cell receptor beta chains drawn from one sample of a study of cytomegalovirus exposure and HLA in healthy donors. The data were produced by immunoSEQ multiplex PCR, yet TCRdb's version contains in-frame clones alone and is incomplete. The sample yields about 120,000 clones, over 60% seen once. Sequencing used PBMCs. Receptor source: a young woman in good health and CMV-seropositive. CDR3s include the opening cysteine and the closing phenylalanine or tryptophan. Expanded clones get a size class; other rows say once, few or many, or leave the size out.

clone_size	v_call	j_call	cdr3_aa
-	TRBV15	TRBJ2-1	CATSEGQGRISSYNEQFF
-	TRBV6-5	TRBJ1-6	CASRAGNLYNSPLHF
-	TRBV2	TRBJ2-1	CAGTHTEGNEQFF
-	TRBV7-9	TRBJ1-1	CASSALGGGFTEAFF
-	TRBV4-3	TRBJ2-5	CASSQDPGETQYF
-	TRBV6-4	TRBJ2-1	CASSDWSYGEQFF
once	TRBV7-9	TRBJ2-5	CASSRPPAAQETQYF
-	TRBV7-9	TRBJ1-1	CASSFADLEAFF
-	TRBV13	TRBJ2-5	CASSPRGAQETQYF
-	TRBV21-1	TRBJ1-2	CASSGDRAHYGYTF
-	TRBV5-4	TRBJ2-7	CARERIRCSSYEQYF
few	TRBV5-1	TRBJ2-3	CASSLQGTSNSDTQYF
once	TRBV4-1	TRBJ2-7	CASSQTRAPRGTEQYF
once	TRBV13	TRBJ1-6	CASSLADRASSPLHF
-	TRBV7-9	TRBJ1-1	CASSLGAPKAFF
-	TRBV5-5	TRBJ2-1	CASSFRYAGSSYNEQFF
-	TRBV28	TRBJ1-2	CASSVRDYGYTF
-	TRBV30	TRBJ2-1	CAWSLTGVYNEQFF
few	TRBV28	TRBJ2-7	CASSPPGGGYEQYF
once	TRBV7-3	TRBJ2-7	CASSRRLAGAYEQYF
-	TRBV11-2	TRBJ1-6	CASSLGQGSNSPLHF
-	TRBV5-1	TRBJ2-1	CASSPQRGGFNEQFF
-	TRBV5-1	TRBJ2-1	CASSPLRSYNEQFF
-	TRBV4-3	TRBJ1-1	CASSPSTGANTEAFF
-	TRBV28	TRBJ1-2	CASSPPARGTHYTF
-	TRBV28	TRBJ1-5	CASSYPFGTVNQPQHF
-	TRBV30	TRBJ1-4	CAWSLSRTGVGEKLFF
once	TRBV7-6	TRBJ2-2	CASSLGLAGGRNTGELFF
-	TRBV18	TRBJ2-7	CASSPRQGKNEQYF
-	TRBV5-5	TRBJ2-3	CASSLSPGSSSSTDTQYF
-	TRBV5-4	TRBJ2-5	CASSPGTSGGKETQYF
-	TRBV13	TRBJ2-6	CASSPTRDSWSGANVLTF
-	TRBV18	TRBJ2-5	CASSPQGAGETQYF
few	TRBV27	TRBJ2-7	CASSLVGPGEQYF
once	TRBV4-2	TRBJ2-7	CASSQDIGAGGVYEQYF
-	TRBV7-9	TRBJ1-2	CASSLGQGSYGYTF
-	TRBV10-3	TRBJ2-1	CAISAASGGYNEQFF
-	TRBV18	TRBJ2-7	CASSPTTSEQYF
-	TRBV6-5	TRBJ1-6	CASLPRRGADSPLHF
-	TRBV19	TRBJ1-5	CASSISFGNQPQHF
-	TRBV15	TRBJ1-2	CATSKERTGGQYGYTF
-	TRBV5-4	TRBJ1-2	CASSSRDQGYGYTF
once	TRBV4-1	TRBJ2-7	CASSQESGGGAYEQYF
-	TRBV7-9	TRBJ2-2	CASSPQGTGELFF